The 14 T cell receptor beta chains below come from one sample, sequenced in a study of cytotoxic CD8 clonotypes in ibrutinib-treated CLL. The data were produced by immunoSEQ multiplex PCR, yet TCRdb's version contains in-frame clones alone and is incomplete. The sample yields tens of thousands of clones, just over 90% seen once. The source was PBMCs, collected after 12 months of ibrutinib treatment. These receptors came from a human donor with chronic lymphocytic leukemia.

The gene calls are TRBV5-5 and TRBJ2-7; D may be TRBD1 (5 bases). The CDR3 extends over 16 amino acids. Per germline, CDR1 SGHKS and CDR2 YYEKEE (reference sequence). The V end was cut by 3 bases, the J end by 1 base, with 17 bases between. This CDR3 is CASSSRQRTLSYEQYF. The CDR3 bases are TGTGCCAGCAGCTCGCGACAGAGGACACTTTCCTACGAGCAGTACTTC.

The chain combines TRBV7-9 with TRBJ2-2; TRBD1 might be the D (6 bases). The germline CDR1 and CDR2 sequences are SEHNR and FQNEAQ (reference sequence). The CDR3 is made up of 15 amino acids. Trimming stripped 5 bases from V and 3 bases from J, with 13 bases between. The CDR3 DNA sequence: TGTGCCAGCAGCCCAACGGACAGATACACCGGGGAGCTGTTTTTT. This encodes CASSPTDRYTGELFF. The full variable domain, with the rest looked up from reference TRBV7-9 and TRBJ2-2, is DTGVSQNPRHKITKRGQNVTFRCDPISEHNRLYWYRQTLGQGPEFLTYFQNEAQLEKSRLLSDRFSAERPKGSFSTLEIQRTEQGDSAMYLCASSPTDRYTGELFFGEGSRLTVL.

This chain links TRBV11-3 with TRBJ2-1, with a weak D call TRBD2 (6 bases). This CDR3 has 14 amino acids. V was cut by 5 bases and J by 1 base, with 9 bases left in between. In germline, CDR1 is SGHNT, CDR2 YENEEA. Written as DNA, the CDR3 is TGTGCCAGCAGCCGCGGGGTGTCCTACAATGAGCAGTTCTTC. Amino acids: CASSRGVSYNEQFF.

CDR3 sequence reads: CASSQDTTSGRGGNEQFF. The CDR3 coding sequence is TGCGCCAGCAGCCAAGACACGACTAGCGGGAGGGGGGGTAATGAGCAGTTCTTC. The rearrangement links TRBV4-3 to TRBJ2-1; 14 bases line up with TRBD2. The germline V gene has CDR1 LGHNA and CDR2 YSLEER. V shed 0 bases and J 7 bases; nucleotides not matched to a gene: 8. This CDR3 has 18 residues.

The V call is TRBV12-5, the J call TRBJ2-1, with D unclear. CDR1 is LGHNT and CDR2 is FRNRAP in the germline V gene. The CDR3 totals 16 residues. V lost 0 bases to trimming and J lost 0 bases, with 9 bases between them. CDR3 nucleotide sequence: TGTGCTAGTGGTTTGGTGCACCCGAGCTCCTACAATGAGCAGTTCTTC. Amino acid sequence: CASGLVHPSSYNEQFF.

The chain is built from TRBV6-1 and TRBJ1-4, with a possible D match to TRBD1 (6 bases). The V gene lost 6 bases and the J gene lost 7 bases, with 15 bases spanning the gap. The germline V gene encodes CDR1 MNHNS and CDR2 SASEGT. The CDR3 covers 14 residues. In DNA form, the CDR3 reads TGTGCCAGCAGGAGACAGGTCGCCCCTGAAAAACTGTTTTTT. Its translation is CASRRQVAPEKLFF.

This sequence joins TRBV4-1 and TRBJ1-4, with D perhaps matching TRBD1 (5 bases). The V end lost 1 base, the J end lost 7 bases, and 10 bases lay between the germline ends. Per the germline V gene, CDR1 is MGHRA and CDR2 is YSYEKL. CDR3 length: 14 residues. DNA of the CDR3: TGCGCCAGCAGCCAAGTACAGGCCCGTGAAAAACTGTTTTTT. It translates to CASSQVQAREKLFF.

This chain links TRBV27 with TRBJ2-7; the match to TRBD1 covers 8 bases. This CDR3 is 13 amino acids long. J lost 3 bases, V lost 5 bases, and 3 bases had no gene match. Germline V CDR1 and CDR2: MNHEY, SMNVEV (reference sequence). CDR3 bases: TGTGCCAGCAGTATCGGACAGGGCTACGAGCAGTACTTC. Amino acids: CASSIGQGYEQYF.

The chain carries TRBV6-1 and TRBJ1-2; a weak D match, TRBD1 (6 bases). CDR1 is MNHNS, CDR2 SASEGT, per germline. Trimming stripped 4 bases from V and 3 bases from J, with 12 bases between. The CDR3 sequence is 14 residues long. This CDR3 reads CASSGSPGDYGYTF. The CDR3 DNA sequence: TGTGCCAGCAGTGGGTCCCCAGGGGACTATGGCTACACCTTC.

The gene calls are TRBV19 and TRBJ2-1; 11 bases agree with TRBD2. Germline V gives CDR1 LNHDA, CDR2 SQIVND (reference sequence). The CDR3 covers 16 residues. V was clipped by 4 bases and J by 3 bases; unmatched bases: 5. The CDR3 region is CASSTTSGSFYNEQFF. The CDR3 region has the DNA TGTGCCAGTAGTACAACTAGCGGGAGCTTCTACAATGAGCAGTTCTTC.

The genes are TRBV27 and TRBJ1-3; no firm D call. Germline CDR1 reads MNHEY; CDR2 reads SMNVEV (reference sequence). The CDR3 has 14 residues. With 6 bases removed from V and 0 bases from J, the gap between germline ends came to 9 bases. The CDR3 loop is CASSRSYSGNTIYF. The CDR3 DNA follows: TGTGCCAGCAGCCGATCATACTCTGGAAACACCATATATTTT.

The rearrangement joins TRBV7-8 to TRBJ2-1, with 7 bases fitting TRBD1. CDR1 and CDR2 from the germline V gene are SGHVS and FQNEAQ. This CDR3 is built from 20 residues. The V gene end was trimmed by 2 bases and the J gene end by 0 bases; junction bases not matched to a gene: 16. The CDR3 spells CASSLIGVGTVKSSYNEQFF. Here the CDR3 DNA reads TGTGCCAGCAGCTTAATAGGCGTCGGGACAGTGAAAAGCTCCTACAATGAGCAGTTCTTC.

This sequence joins TRBV18 and TRBJ1-3; possibly TRBD1 for D (6 bases). This CDR3 is 18 amino acids long. Deletions cut 2 bases from V and 0 bases from J, with 17 bases between. CDR1 KGHSH and CDR2 LQKENI come from the germline V gene. The CDR3 region has the DNA TGTGCCAGCTCACCAACTGGGGGCCAGGGACTCTCTGGAAACACCATATATTTT. Translating gives CASSPTGGQGLSGNTIYF. Complete variable domain (other parts from reference TRBV18 and TRBJ1-3): NAGVMQNPRHLVRRRGQEARLRCSPMKGHSHVYWYRQLPEEGLKFMVYLQKENIIDESGMPKERFSAEFPKEGPSILRIQQVVRGDSAAYFCASSPTGGQGLSGNTIYFGEGSWLTVV.

J is TRBJ2-3 and V is TRBV7-2; maybe TRBD1 (5 bases). The germline V and J ends were trimmed by 0 bases and 0 bases, with 10 bases remaining between them. The CDR3 runs to 16 residues. Germline loops: CDR1 SGHTA, CDR2 FQGNSA. CDR3: CASSLAPKGSTDTQYF. For the CDR3, the DNA is TGTGCCAGCAGCTTAGCGCCGAAGGGGAGCACAGATACGCAGTATTTT.